The source of this TCR beta chain is a study of cytomegalovirus exposure and HLA in healthy donors. Points from the study as a whole: An analysis was carried out later, and it reportedly showed fewer N-insertions in an Asian-associated ancestry cluster than the roughly 670-donor mean. Rare sequences made up most TCRs, while some public TCRs were found in many donors. Presence/absence results assume similar sequencing depth per donor, which may not hold.

This clone was found a few times. Its antigen remains unidentified. Germline-derived CDR1 and CDR2 are SGHVS and FNYEAQ. The length of the CDR3 is 16 residues. Unmatched junction bases numbered 9, after V lost 3 bases and J lost 3 bases. Researchers ran the PCR with 60 Vbeta and 13 Jbeta primers. Only in-frame clones appear in the TCRdb table, and some are missing; sequencing was by immunoSEQ multiplex PCR. The sample lists 150,000 to 200,000 clones, over 75% occurring once. This rearrangement joins TRBV7-6 to TRBJ1-1, with 8 bases that match TRBD1. Source material: PBMCs. This clonotype was obtained from a man aged 40-55 years in good health and CMV-seropositive. The CDR3 DNA follows: TGTGCCAGCAGCTTCCCGCAGGACAGGGTGGACACTGAAGCTTTCTTT. This encodes CASSFPQDRVDTEAFF.